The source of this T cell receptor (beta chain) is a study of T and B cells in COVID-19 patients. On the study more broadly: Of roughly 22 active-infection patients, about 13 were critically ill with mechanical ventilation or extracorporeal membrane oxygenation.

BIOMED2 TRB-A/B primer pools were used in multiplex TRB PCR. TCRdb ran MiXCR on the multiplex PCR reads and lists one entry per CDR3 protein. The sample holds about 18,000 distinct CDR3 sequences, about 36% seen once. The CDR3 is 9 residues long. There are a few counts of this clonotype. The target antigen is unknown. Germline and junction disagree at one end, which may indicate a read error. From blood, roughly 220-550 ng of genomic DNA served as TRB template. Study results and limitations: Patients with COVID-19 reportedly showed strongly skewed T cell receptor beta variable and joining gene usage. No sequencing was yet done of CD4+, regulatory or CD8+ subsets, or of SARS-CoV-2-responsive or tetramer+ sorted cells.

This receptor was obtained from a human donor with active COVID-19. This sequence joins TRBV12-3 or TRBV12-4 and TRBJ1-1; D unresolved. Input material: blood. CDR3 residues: CASRRYSNF. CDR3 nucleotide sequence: TGTGCCAGCAGGCGATACAGTAACTTT.